A selection of T cell receptor beta chains follows, all from one sample in a study of post-analysis software for immune sequencing data. MiXCR, applied by TCRdb to the PCR reads, yields one record per CDR3 protein. The sample comprises 750,000 to 900,000 distinct CDR3 sequences, more than 45% of which are singletons, and roughly 5.2% rests with the top ten. The sequenced sample was blood. The receptors shown here come from a girl aged 10-17 years with multiple sclerosis. Both conserved end residues are part of each CDR3. D genes are given only for firm matches. Clone size, where shown, is once, few, many, or a class for clones that have expanded.

v_gene: TRBV27
abundance: NA
j_gene: TRBJ2-7
d_gene: NA
CDR3nt: TGTGCCAGCGGGGACTGGAACTACGAGCGGTACTTC
CDR3aa: CASGDWNYERYF

v_gene: TRBV7-2
abundance: NA
j_gene: TRBJ2-7
d_gene: TRBD1
CDR3nt: TGTGCCAGCAGCACGCGGACAGGGGGCATGGACGAGCAGTACTTC
CDR3aa: CASSTRTGGMDEQYF

v_gene: TRBV6-1
abundance: few
j_gene: TRBJ2-1
d_gene: TRBD2
CDR3nt: TGTGCCAGCAGACCTAGCGGAGCCTACAATGAGCAGTTCTTC
CDR3aa: CASRPSGAYNEQFF

v_gene: TRBV30
abundance: NA
j_gene: TRBJ1-5
d_gene: NA
CDR3nt: TGTGCCTGGAGTCCGGCAGCGGGCAATCAGCCCCAGCATTTT
CDR3aa: CAWSPAAGNQPQHF

v_gene: TRBV27
abundance: NA
j_gene: TRBJ2-1
d_gene: TRBD2
CDR3nt: TGTGCCAGCAGTTTCTCGGGAGGGCCCGGCAATGAGCAGTTCTTC
CDR3aa: CASSFSGGPGNEQFF

v_gene: TRBV28
abundance: NA
j_gene: TRBJ2-7
d_gene: NA
CDR3nt: TGTGCCAGCAGCGGACAGACCGACTACGAGCAGTACTTC
CDR3aa: CASSGQTDYEQYF

v_gene: TRBV12-3/TRBV12-4
abundance: NA
j_gene: TRBJ1-2
d_gene: NA
CDR3nt: TGTGCCAGCAGGCAAGCAGGGAACTATGGCTACACCTTC
CDR3aa: CASRQAGNYGYTF

v_gene: TRBV20-1
abundance: few
j_gene: TRBJ2-1
d_gene: NA
CDR3nt: TGCAGTGCTAACTTCCCCGCGGCCGGAGGCGACAATGAGCAGTTCTTC
CDR3aa: CSANFPAAGGDNEQFF

v_gene: TRBV5-4
abundance: few
j_gene: TRBJ1-5
d_gene: NA
CDR3nt: TGTGCCAGCAGCCAAGGAGGGGGGGTTCGCGGTCAGCCCCAGCATTTT
CDR3aa: CASSQGGGVRGQPQHF

v_gene: TRBV5-1
abundance: many
j_gene: TRBJ2-7
d_gene: TRBD1
CDR3nt: TGTGCCAGCAGCTTCGACAGGGCCTACGAGCAGTACTTC
CDR3aa: CASSFDRAYEQYF

v_gene: TRBV20-1
abundance: NA
j_gene: TRBJ2-1
d_gene: NA
CDR3nt: TGCAGTGCTACCCTTCCCTCCTACAATGAGCAGTTCTTC
CDR3aa: CSATLPSYNEQFF

v_gene: TRBV20-1
abundance: NA
j_gene: TRBJ2-7
d_gene: NA
CDR3nt: TGCAGTGCTAGAGATAATGGACTTGGCCGCTACGAGCAGTACTTC
CDR3aa: CSARDNGLGRYEQYF

v_gene: TRBV4-2
abundance: NA
j_gene: TRBJ2-5
d_gene: NA
CDR3nt: TGTGCCAGCAGCCGAGAGACAGCGGGCCAAGAGACCCAGTACTTC
CDR3aa: CASSRETAGQETQYF

v_gene: TRBV4-2
abundance: NA
j_gene: TRBJ1-2
d_gene: TRBD1
CDR3nt: TGTGCCAGCAGCCAAGATGGAGGGGGCGGCTATGGCTACACCTTC
CDR3aa: CASSQDGGGGYGYTF

v_gene: TRBV27
abundance: NA
j_gene: TRBJ2-3
d_gene: NA
CDR3nt: TGTGCCAGCAGCTTCGGTCTCGACACAGATACGCAGTATTTT
CDR3aa: CASSFGLDTDTQYF

v_gene: TRBV9
abundance: NA
j_gene: TRBJ2-2
d_gene: TRBD2
CDR3nt: TGTGCCAGCAGCGGAGAGCTAGCGGGAGGCCGGGCCGGGGAGCTGTTTTTT
CDR3aa: CASSGELAGGRAGELFF

v_gene: TRBV29-1
abundance: NA
j_gene: TRBJ2-7
d_gene: TRBD2
CDR3nt: TGCAGCGTTGAAGTAGCCAGCGGGGACTCCTACGAGCAGTACTTC
CDR3aa: CSVEVASGDSYEQYF

v_gene: TRBV6-6
abundance: NA
j_gene: TRBJ1-4
d_gene: NA
CDR3nt: TGTGCCAGCAGTTACTCTGTATTGACCGCAACTAATGAAAAACTGTTTTTT
CDR3aa: CASSYSVLTATNEKLFF

v_gene: TRBV29-1
abundance: few
j_gene: TRBJ2-1
d_gene: TRBD2
CDR3nt: TGCAGCGTTGTACTGGGACTAGCGGTTTACAATGAGCAGTTCTTC
CDR3aa: CSVVLGLAVYNEQFF

v_gene: TRBV27
abundance: few
j_gene: TRBJ1-6
d_gene: NA
CDR3nt: TGTGCCAGCGGCCCAAGGGTAGGGAAAGGGGATTCACCCCTCCACTTT
CDR3aa: CASGPRVGKGDSPLHF

v_gene: TRBV7-3
abundance: NA
j_gene: TRBJ2-1
d_gene: NA
CDR3nt: TGTGCCAGCAGCTTAACAGGGCTAGTCCACAATGAGCAGTTCTTC
CDR3aa: CASSLTGLVHNEQFF

v_gene: TRBV20-1
abundance: few
j_gene: TRBJ1-4
d_gene: NA
CDR3nt: TGCAGTGCTAGGGGATTAACAAGAGAAAAACTGTTTTTT
CDR3aa: CSARGLTREKLFF

v_gene: TRBV2
abundance: few
j_gene: TRBJ2-1
d_gene: NA
CDR3nt: TGTGCCAGCAGTGAAGGTCTTATCTACAATGAGCAGTTCTTC
CDR3aa: CASSEGLIYNEQFF

v_gene: TRBV20-1
abundance: NA
j_gene: TRBJ2-1
d_gene: NA
CDR3nt: TGCAGTGCTAGGTCGTCATCGGGTCCTGGTCTTAGCTCCTACAATGAGCAGTTCTTC
CDR3aa: CSARSSSGPGLSSYNEQFF

v_gene: TRBV27
abundance: NA
j_gene: TRBJ2-7
d_gene: TRBD2
CDR3nt: TGTGCCAGCAGTTTCCTCGGGGGGACTAGCTCCTACGAGCAGTACTTC
CDR3aa: CASSFLGGTSSYEQYF

v_gene: TRBV7-2
abundance: many
j_gene: TRBJ2-4
d_gene: TRBD1
CDR3nt: TGTGCCAGCAGTTACAACCGGGGGACAGGGGTTCAGTACTTC
CDR3aa: CASSYNRGTGVQYF

v_gene: TRBV20-1
abundance: NA
j_gene: TRBJ2-1
d_gene: TRBD2
CDR3nt: TGCAGTGCTCTAGAACTAGCGGGAGATGAGCAGTTCTTC
CDR3aa: CSALELAGDEQFF

v_gene: TRBV7-8
abundance: NA
j_gene: TRBJ2-5
d_gene: NA
CDR3nt: TGTGCCAGCAGCACCCCGGGACGCGGAGGAGAGACCCAGTACTTC
CDR3aa: CASSTPGRGGETQYF

v_gene: TRBV9
abundance: many
j_gene: TRBJ2-4
d_gene: TRBD2
CDR3nt: TGTGCCAGCAGCGCCCTCGGACTAGCGTGGGACATTCAGTACTTC
CDR3aa: CASSALGLAWDIQYF

v_gene: TRBV5-6
abundance: few
j_gene: TRBJ1-2
d_gene: NA
CDR3nt: TGTGCCAGCAGCTTGGCCGGTTATCCCTATGGCTACACCTTC
CDR3aa: CASSLAGYPYGYTF

v_gene: TRBV6-1
abundance: few
j_gene: TRBJ1-2
d_gene: NA
CDR3nt: TGTGCCAGCACCGCACAAGGGTGGAGTTATGGCTACACCTTC
CDR3aa: CASTAQGWSYGYTF

v_gene: TRBV6-2/TRBV6-3
abundance: NA
j_gene: TRBJ2-1
d_gene: NA
CDR3nt: TGTGCCAGCAGGCGGCCTTTAGCGGGACAGAATGAGCAGTTCTTC
CDR3aa: CASRRPLAGQNEQFF

v_gene: TRBV20-1
abundance: NA
j_gene: TRBJ2-7
d_gene: TRBD1
CDR3nt: TGCAGTGCTAGAGATAGCCAGGGGGCTTACGAGCAGTACTTC
CDR3aa: CSARDSQGAYEQYF

v_gene: TRBV28
abundance: NA
j_gene: TRBJ2-3
d_gene: NA
CDR3nt: TGTGCCAGCAGGCTGGGACACGTATTGGGGTATACGCAGTATTTT
CDR3aa: CASRLGHVLGYTQYF

v_gene: TRBV6-5
abundance: NA
j_gene: TRBJ2-5
d_gene: NA
CDR3nt: TGTGCCAGCAGTTACTCTCTAGGGGTTGGGGAGACCCAGTACTTC
CDR3aa: CASSYSLGVGETQYF